These 3 T cell receptor beta chains share one sample of origin, sequenced in a study of blood T cell repertoires in COVID-19 (TCRdb year 2020). The library was generated by the immunoSEQ multiplex PCR assay. TCRdb re-hosts the immuneACCESS table, in-frame sequences only. Its copies lack some clones; in the studies checked, an unresolved V gene accounts for under half of them, and the cause for the rest is not known. This sample holds a few hundred thousand clones; around 83% were observed only once. Jointly, the top ten make up over 7% of the sample. The sequenced material came from peripheral blood. All receptors derive from a woman aged 80 or over with COVID-19, enrolled during active disease.

The V and J genes are TRBV5-6 and TRBJ1-2; 7 bases agree with TRBD1. Germline V gene sequence: CDR1 SGHDT, CDR2 YYEEEE. Losses at the gene ends were 4 bases for V and 0 bases for J; bases not matched to a gene: 3. The CDR3 contains 14 residues. CDR3 in amino acids: CASSRGQTNYGYTF. DNA for the CDR3: TGTGCCAGCAGCCGGGGACAGACTAACTATGGCTACACCTTC.

The chain carries TRBV18 and TRBJ1-4; 11 bases match TRBD1. Germline CDR1 and CDR2: KGHSH and LQKENI. The junction had 8 bases not matched to a gene; V was cut back by 3 bases and J by 8 bases. The CDR3 length is 16 residues. The DNA of the CDR3 is TGTGCCAGCTCACCCCTGGGGACAGGGGGGCTAGAAAAACTGTTTTTT. This codes for CASSPLGTGGLEKLFF.

The rearrangement joins TRBV30 to TRBJ2-1, with TRBD2 matching over 12 bases. The CDR3 sequence is 14 residues long. Germline V gives CDR1 GTSNPN, CDR2 SVGIG (reference sequence). The V gene end was trimmed by 5 bases and the J gene end by 3 bases; junction bases not matched to a gene: 2. The chain's CDR3 is CAWGGLAGYNEQFF. Here the CDR3 DNA reads TGTGCCTGGGGGGGACTAGCGGGCTACAATGAGCAGTTCTTC.